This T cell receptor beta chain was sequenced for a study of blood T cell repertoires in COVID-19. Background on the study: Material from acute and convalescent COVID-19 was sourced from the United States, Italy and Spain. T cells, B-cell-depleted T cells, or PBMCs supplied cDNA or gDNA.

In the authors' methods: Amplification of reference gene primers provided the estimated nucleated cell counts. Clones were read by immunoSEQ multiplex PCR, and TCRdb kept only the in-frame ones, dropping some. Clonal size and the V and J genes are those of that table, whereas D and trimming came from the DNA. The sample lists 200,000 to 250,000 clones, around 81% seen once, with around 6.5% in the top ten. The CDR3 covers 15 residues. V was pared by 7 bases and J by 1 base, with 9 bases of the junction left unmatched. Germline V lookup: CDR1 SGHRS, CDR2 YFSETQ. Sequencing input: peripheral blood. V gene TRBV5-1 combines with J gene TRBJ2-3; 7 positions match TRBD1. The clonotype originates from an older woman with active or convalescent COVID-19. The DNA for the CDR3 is TGCGCCAGCTTAACAGGGGTGTGGGGCACAGATACGCAGTATTTT. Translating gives CASLTGVWGTDTQYF.